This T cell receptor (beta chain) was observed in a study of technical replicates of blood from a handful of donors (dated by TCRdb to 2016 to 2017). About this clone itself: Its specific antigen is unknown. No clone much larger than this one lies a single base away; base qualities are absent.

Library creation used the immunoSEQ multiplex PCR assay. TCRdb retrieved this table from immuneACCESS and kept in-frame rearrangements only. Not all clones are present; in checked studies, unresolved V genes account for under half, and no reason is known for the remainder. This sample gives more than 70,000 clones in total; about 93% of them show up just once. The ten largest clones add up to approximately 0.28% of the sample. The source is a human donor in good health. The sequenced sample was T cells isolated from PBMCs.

The DNA sequence is given as TGCGCCAGCAGCTTGTTTGGGAGGTCTAATGAAAAACTGTTTTTT. Its translation reads: CASSLFGRSNEKLFF. Recombination linked TRBV5-1 to TRBJ1-4; no D gene is confidently identified. V gives up 1 base and J gives up 3 bases, and the segment between their germline ends measures 10 bases. The cysteine opens and the phenylalanine closes a CDR3 of 15 amino acids. Here the CDR3 DNA is all that survives: 45 bases in frame from base 1. The germline V gene sets CDR1 to SGHRS and CDR2 to YFSETQ.